This T cell receptor beta chain was retrieved from a study of Ad26.COV2.S vaccination and SARS-CoV-2 variants. The CDR3 runs 16 residues. V lost 6 bases to trimming and J lost 0 bases, with 12 bases between them. Germline CDR1 is SNHLY and CDR2 is FYNNEI. The treatment was: 19 received Ad26.COV2.S at low or high dose, single or two shots; roughly five received placebo; per-sample allocation not given. All samples were drawn on day 63, counting from the first vaccine or placebo injection. An Ad26 vector expressing Wuhan-strain SARS-CoV-2 spike constituted the vaccine. On this clone itself: The antigen is unknown. The same CDR3 arises from other DNA sequences in this sample as well.

Study results and caveats: Ad26.COV2.S recipients had broader spike-specific TCRs (P = 0.0014). Recipients of vaccine and of placebo showed similar breadth of their non-spike TCR repertoires.

Using immunoSEQ multiplex PCR, the repertoire was profiled, and TCRdb retains in-frame clones only, with some absent. Of about 350,000 clones listed, around nine tenths are singletons. The chain combines TRBV2 with TRBJ1-6; the D gene is possibly TRBD1 (6 bases). The TCR comes from a person between 18 and 59 years old who received the Ad26.COV2.S COVID-19 vaccine or a placebo. The input for sequencing was peripheral blood, taken in a trial of Ad26.COV2.S vaccine versus placebo. The CDR3 coding sequence is TGTGCCAGCAGGGCGGACAGAAGCTCCTATAATTCACCCCTCCACTTT. Translating it yields CASRADRSSYNSPLHF. Variable domain in full (rest from reference TRBV2 and TRBJ1-6): EPEVTQTPSHQVTQMGQEVILRCVPISNHLYFYWYRQILGQKVEFLVSFYNNEISEKSEIFDDQFSVERPDGSNFTLKIRSTKLEDSAMYFCASRADRSSYNSPLHFGNGTRLTVT.